This T cell receptor beta chain was sequenced for a study of cytomegalovirus exposure and HLA in healthy donors. Study-level information: There were nearly 120 million unique TCR beta sequences, drawn from about 180 million T cells, in an earlier analysis.

There are 16 residues in the CDR3. From germline, CDR1 is ENHRY and CDR2 SYGVKD. V lost 6 bases to trimming and J lost 0 bases; unmatched junction nucleotides: 7. Findings and caveats of the study: Exclusion as indistinguishable affected some V segments, including TRBV6-2 and TRBV6-3. Researchers counted 164 TCR beta chains as cytomegalovirus-associated.

Primers: 60 Vbeta forward and 13 Jbeta reverse. The table came from immunoSEQ multiplex PCR; TCRdb's copy has only in-frame clones and leaves some out. Here the sample spans roughly 180,000 clones, about three quarters being singletons. Of note for this clone: Its antigen is unidentified.

Sequencing was carried out using PBMCs. This clonotype was obtained from a female donor in good health and CMV-seronegative. This chain connects TRBV10-3 to TRBJ2-7; TRBD2 matches 11 bases. The CDR3 DNA reads TGTGCCATCAGGGGGGATCTAGCGGGAGGCTCCTACGAGCAGTACTTC. It translates to CAIRGDLAGGSYEQYF.